This T cell receptor (beta chain) is from a study of OX40 agonist ivuxolimab in advanced cancers. Findings of the study overall: CD8+ T cells showed, on average, more clonal expansion than CD4+ cells.

Regarding this clone: The antigen is not known.

The CDR3 has 12 amino acids. V lost 7 bases, J lost 7 bases, and 13 bases lay in between. Germline-derived CDR1 and CDR2 are SNHLY and FYNNEI. Sequencing was performed with immunoSEQ multiplex PCR; in TCRdb, only in-frame clones are kept and a portion is missing. The sample includes under 45,000 clones, 70% to 80% seen only once; the top ten take approximately 22%. The chain joins TRBV2 to TRBJ2-5; no definite D call. The sample consisted of CD4+ or CD8+ T cells sorted from blood, taken in a trial of the OX40 agonist ivuxolimab. This sequence originates from an adult with an advanced solid tumor such as melanoma, head and neck, liver or kidney cancer. The CDR3 spells CASNAQGGTQYF. Here the CDR3 DNA reads TGTGCCAGCAACGCCCAAGGTGGGACCCAGTACTTC.